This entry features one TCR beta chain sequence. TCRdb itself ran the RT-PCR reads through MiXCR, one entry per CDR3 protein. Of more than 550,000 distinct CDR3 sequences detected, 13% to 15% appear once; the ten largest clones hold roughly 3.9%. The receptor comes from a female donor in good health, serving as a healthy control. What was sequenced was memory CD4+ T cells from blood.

The CDR3 loop reads CASSLGAAADTIYF. The CDR3 DNA is TGCGCCAGCAGCTTGGGGGCAGCGGCGGACACCATATATTTT. The rearrangement uses TRBV5-1 and TRBJ1-3; D is ambiguous. The V end was cut by 0 bases, the J end by 8 bases, with 12 bases between. Germline CDR1 SGHRS, CDR2 YFSETQ. There are 14 residues in the CDR3.